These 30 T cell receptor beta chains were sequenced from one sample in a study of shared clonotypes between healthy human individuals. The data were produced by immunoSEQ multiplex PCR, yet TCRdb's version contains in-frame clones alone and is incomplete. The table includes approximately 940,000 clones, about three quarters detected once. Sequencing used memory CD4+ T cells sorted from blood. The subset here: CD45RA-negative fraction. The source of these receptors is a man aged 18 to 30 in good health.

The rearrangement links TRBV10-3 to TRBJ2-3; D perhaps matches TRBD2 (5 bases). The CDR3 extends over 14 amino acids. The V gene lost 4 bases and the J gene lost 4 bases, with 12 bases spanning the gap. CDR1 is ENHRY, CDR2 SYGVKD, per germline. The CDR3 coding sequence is TGTGCCATCAGTGGTGGGAGAGCCCCAGATACGCAGTATTTT. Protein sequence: CAISGGRAPDTQYF.

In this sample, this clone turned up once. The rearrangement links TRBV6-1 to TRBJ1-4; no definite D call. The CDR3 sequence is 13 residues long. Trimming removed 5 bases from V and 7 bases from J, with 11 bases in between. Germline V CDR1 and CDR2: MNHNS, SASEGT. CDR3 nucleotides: TGTGCCAGCAGTCCCCGCCTATTTGAAAAACTGTTTTTT. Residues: CASSPRLFEKLFF.

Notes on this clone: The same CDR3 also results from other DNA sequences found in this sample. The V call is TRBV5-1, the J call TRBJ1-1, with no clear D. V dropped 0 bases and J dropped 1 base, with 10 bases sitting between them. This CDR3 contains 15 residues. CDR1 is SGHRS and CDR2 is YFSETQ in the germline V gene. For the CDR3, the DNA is TGCGCCAGCAGCTTGGCTTCCAGAGGGAACACTGAAGCTTTCTTT. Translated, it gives CASSLASRGNTEAFF.

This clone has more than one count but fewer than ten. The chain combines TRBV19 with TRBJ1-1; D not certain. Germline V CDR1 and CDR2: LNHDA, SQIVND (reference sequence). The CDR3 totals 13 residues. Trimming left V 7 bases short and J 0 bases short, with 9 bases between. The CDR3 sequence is CASTPAVNTEAFF. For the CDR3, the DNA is TGTGCCAGTACCCCGGCGGTGAACACTGAAGCTTTCTTT.

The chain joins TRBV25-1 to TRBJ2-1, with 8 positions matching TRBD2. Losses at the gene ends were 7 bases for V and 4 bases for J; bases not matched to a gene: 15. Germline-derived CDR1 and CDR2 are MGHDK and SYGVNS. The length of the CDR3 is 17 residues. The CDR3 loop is CASMRTTGTRGYNEQFF. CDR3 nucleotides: TGTGCCAGCATGCGGACAACCGGGACTAGAGGTTACAATGAGCAGTTCTTC.

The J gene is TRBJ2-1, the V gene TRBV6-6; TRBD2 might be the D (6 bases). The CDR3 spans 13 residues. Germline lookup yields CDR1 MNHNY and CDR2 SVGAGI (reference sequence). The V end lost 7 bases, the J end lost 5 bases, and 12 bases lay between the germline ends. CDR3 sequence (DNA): TGTGCCAGCACGGACGGAGGGCACAATGAGCAGTTCTTC. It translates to CASTDGGHNEQFF.

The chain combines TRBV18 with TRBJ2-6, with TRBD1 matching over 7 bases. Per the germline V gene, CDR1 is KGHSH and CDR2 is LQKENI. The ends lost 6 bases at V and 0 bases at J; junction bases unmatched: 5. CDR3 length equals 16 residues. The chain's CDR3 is CASSVDRVSGANVLTF. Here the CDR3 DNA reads TGTGCCAGCTCGGTCGACAGGGTCTCTGGGGCCAACGTCCTGACTTTC.

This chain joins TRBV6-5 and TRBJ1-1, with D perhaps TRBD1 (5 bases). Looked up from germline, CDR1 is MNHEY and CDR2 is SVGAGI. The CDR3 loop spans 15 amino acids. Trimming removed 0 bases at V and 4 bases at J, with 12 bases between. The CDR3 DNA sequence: TGTGCCAGCAGTTACTCCGGGGCGGGGAGCACTGAAGCTTTCTTT. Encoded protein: CASSYSGAGSTEAFF.

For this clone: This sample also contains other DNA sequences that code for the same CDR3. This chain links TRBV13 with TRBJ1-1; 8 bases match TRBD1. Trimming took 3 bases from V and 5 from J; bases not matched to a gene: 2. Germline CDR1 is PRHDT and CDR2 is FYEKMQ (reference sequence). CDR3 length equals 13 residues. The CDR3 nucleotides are TGTGCCAGCAGCTTGAACAGGGGGACTGAAGCTTTCTTT. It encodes CASSLNRGTEAFF. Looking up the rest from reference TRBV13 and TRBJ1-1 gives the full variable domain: AAGVIQSPRHLIKEKRETATLKCYPIPRHDTVYWYQQGPGQDPQFLISFYEKMQSDKGSIPDRFSAQQFSDYHSELNMSSLELGDSALYFCASSLNRGTEAFFGQGTRLTVV.

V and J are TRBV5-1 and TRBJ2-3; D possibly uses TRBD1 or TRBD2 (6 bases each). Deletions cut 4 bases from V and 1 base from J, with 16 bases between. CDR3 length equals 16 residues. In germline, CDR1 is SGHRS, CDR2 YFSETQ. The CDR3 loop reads CASSPTVGGRTDTQYF. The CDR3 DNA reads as TGCGCCAGCAGCCCTACGGTGGGGGGCCGCACAGATACGCAGTATTTT.

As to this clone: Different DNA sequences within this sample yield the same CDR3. CDR3 in amino acids: CASRGRKDQPQHF. In nucleotides, the CDR3 is TGTGCCAGCAGGGGAAGAAAGGATCAGCCCCAGCATTTT. The chain links TRBV28 to TRBJ1-5; D gene uncertain. Germline CDR1 MDHEN, CDR2 SYDVKM. With 6 bases removed from V and 5 bases from J, the gap between germline ends came to 11 bases. The CDR3 is 13 residues long.

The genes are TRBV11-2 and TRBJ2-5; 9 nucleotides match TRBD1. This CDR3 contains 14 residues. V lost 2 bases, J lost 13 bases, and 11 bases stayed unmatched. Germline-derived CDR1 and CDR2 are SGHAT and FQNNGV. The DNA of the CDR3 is TGTGCCAGCAGCTTACCCCGGGACAGGGTGGGTTCGTACTTC. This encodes CASSLPRDRVGSYF.

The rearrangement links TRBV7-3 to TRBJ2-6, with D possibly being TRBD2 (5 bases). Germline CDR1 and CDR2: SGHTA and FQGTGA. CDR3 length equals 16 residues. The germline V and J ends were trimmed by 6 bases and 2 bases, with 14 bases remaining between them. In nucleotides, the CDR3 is TGTGCCAGCAGTCTGGGCGGGCTAGCTGGGGCCAACGTCCTGACTTTC. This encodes CASSLGGLAGANVLTF.

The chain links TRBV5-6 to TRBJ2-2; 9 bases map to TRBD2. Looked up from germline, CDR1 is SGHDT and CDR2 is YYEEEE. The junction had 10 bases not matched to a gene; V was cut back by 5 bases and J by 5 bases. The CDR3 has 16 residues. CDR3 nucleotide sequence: TGTGCCAGCAGAGAAGTCAGCGGGGGGCCGACCGGGGAGCTGTTTTTT. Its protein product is CASREVSGGPTGELFF.

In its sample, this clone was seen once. CDR3 residues: CAWSVTRTSGGRADTQYF. As DNA, the CDR3 is TGTGCCTGGAGTGTAACTCGGACTAGCGGGGGTAGGGCAGATACGCAGTATTTT. The chain couples TRBV30 to TRBJ2-3, with 13 bases aligning to TRBD2. Germline values: CDR1 GTSNPN, CDR2 SVGIG (reference sequence). Trimming cost V 0 bases and J 4 bases; bases outside gene matches: 10. The CDR3 has 18 amino acids.

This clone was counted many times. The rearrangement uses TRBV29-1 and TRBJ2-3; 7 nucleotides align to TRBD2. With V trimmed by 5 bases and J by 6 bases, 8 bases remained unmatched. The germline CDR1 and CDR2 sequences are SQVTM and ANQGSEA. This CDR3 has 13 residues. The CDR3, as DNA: TGCAGCGTTCCTGCGGGAGTGGGTGATACGCAGTATTTT. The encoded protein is CSVPAGVGDTQYF.

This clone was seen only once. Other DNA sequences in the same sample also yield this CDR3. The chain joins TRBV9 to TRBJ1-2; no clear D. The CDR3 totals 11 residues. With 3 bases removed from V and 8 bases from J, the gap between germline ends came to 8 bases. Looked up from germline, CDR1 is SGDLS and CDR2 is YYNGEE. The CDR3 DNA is TGTGCCAGCAGCGCCCCCGGGGGCTACACCTTC. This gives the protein CASSAPGGYTF.

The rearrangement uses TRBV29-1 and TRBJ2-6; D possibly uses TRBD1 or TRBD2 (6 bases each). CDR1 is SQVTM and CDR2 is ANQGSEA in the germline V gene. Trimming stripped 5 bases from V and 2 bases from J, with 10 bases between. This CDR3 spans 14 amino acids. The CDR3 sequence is CSVPGGPGANVLTF. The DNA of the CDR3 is TGCAGCGTTCCTGGGGGGCCTGGGGCCAACGTCCTGACTTTC.

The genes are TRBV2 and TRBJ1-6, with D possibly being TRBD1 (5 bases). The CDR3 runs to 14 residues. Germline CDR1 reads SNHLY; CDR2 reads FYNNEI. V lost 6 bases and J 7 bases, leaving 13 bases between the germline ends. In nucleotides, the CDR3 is TGTGCCAGCAGCGGGGAGGGGATGAATTCACCCCTCCACTTT. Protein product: CASSGEGMNSPLHF.

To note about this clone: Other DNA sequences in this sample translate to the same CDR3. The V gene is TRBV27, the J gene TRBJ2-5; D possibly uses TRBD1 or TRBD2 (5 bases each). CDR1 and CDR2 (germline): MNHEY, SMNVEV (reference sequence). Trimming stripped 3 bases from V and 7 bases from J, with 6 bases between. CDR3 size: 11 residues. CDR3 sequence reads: CASSLRGTQYF. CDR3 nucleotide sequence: TGTGCCAGCAGTTTGAGGGGGACCCAGTACTTC.

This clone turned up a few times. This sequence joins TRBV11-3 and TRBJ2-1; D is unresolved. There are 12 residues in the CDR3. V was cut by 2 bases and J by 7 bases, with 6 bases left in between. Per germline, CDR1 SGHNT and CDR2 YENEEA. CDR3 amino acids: CASSLSTNEQFF. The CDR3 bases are TGTGCCAGCAGCTTATCCACGAATGAGCAGTTCTTC.

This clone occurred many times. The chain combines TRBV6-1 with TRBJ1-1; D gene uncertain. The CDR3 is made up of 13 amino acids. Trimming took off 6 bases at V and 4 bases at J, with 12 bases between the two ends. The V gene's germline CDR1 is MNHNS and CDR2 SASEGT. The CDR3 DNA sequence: TGTGCCAGCAGGGACGGAAACCCCACTGAAGCTTTCTTT. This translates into CASRDGNPTEAFF.

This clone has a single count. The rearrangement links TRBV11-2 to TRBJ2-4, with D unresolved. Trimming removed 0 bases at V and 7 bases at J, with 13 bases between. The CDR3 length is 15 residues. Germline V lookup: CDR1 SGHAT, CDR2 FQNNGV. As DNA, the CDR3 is TGTGCCAGCAGCTTAGATGTGTCGAGGCAGAACATTCAGTACTTC. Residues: CASSLDVSRQNIQYF.

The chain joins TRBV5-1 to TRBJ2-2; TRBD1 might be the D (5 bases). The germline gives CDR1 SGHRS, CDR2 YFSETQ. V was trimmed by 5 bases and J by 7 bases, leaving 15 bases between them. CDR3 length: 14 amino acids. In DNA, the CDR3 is TGCGCCAGCAGGTTCCAAGAGACAGTCGGGGAGCTGTTTTTT. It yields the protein CASRFQETVGELFF.

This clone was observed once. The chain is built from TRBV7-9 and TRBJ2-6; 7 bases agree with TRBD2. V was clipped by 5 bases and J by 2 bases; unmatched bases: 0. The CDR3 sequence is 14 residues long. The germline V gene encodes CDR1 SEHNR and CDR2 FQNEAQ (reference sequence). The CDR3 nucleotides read TGTGCCAGCAGCGCGGGAGCTGGGGCCAACGTCCTGACTTTC. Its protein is CASSAGAGANVLTF.

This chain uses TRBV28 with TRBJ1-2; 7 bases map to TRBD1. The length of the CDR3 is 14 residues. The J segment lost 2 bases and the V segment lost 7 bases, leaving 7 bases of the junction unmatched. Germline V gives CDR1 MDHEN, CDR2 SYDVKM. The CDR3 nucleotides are TGTGCCAGCACCCAGGGGGGACTGAACTATGGCTACACCTTC. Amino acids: CASTQGGLNYGYTF.

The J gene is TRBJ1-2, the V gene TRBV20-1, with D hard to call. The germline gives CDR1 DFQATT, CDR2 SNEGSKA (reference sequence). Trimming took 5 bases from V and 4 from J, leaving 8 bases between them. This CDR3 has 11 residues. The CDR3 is CSAGGSYGYTF. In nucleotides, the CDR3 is TGCAGTGCTGGCGGAAGCTATGGCTACACCTTC.

CDR3 bases: TGCGCCAGCAGCCCTGGACAGGAAAGACGCAATCGTAATGAGCAGTTCTTC. Translating it yields CASSPGQERRNRNEQFF. This sequence joins TRBV5-1 and TRBJ2-1; TRBD1 matches 7 bases. Trimming took 4 bases from V and 7 from J; bases not matched to a gene: 17. Germline V CDR1 and CDR2: SGHRS, YFSETQ. The CDR3 runs to 17 residues.

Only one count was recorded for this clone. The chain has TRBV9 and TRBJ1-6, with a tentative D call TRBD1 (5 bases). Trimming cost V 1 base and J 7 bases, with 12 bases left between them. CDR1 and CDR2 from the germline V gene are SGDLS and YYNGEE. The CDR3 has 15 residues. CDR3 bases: TGTGCCAGCAGCGTATCCGTGGCAGGGAATTCACCCCTCCACTTT. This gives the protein CASSVSVAGNSPLHF.

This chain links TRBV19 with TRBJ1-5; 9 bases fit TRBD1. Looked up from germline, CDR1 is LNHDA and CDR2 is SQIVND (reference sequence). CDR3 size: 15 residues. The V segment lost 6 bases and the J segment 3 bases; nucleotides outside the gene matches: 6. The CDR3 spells CASRRDRVDNQPQHF. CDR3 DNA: TGTGCCAGTAGAAGGGACAGGGTCGACAATCAGCCCCAGCATTTT.